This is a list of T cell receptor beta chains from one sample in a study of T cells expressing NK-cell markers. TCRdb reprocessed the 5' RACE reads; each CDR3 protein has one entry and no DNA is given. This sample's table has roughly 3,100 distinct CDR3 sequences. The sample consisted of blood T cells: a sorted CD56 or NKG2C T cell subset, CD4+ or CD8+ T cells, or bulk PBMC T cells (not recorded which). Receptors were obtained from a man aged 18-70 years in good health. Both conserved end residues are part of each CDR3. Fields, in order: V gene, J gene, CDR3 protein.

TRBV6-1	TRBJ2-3	CASTSTQTQYF
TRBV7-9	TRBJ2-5	CASSPPDYQETQYF
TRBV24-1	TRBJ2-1	CATSDLAFGGDNEQFF
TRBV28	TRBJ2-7	CASSYGGWEQYF
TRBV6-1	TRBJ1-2	CASLTGGANYGYTF
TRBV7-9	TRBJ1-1	CASSLDRTNTEAFF
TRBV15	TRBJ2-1	CATSRDFRNEQFF
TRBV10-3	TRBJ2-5	CAISDSGGLETQYF
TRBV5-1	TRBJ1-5	CASSPGQGRQPQHF
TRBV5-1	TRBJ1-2	CASSLTGDSNYGYTF
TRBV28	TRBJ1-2	CASSNRQAYYGYTF
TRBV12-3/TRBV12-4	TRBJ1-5	CASSSTSNQPQHF
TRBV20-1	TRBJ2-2	CSAKRTSGDTGELFF
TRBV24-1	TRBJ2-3	CATSIPGTDTQYF
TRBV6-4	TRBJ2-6	CASSAHGGQGANVLTF
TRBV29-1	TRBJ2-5	CSVVGDRGETQYF
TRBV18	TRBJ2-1	CPSSPPIQNEQFF
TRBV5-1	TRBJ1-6	CASCRAGTSPLHF
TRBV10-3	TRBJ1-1	CAIKQGLNTEAFF
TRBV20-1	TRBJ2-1	CSARPLRGNVNEQFF
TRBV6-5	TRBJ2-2	CASGLQGDGELFF
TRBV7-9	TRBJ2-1	CASSPTAASYNEQFF
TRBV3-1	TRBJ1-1	CASSQGVQGYNAAGNTEAFF
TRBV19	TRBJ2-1	CASRKMTGRSYNEQFF
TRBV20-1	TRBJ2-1	CSARRLAYNNEQFF
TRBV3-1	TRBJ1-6	CASSQDQLYSPLHF
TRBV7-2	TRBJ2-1	CASRADREFIYLYNEQFF
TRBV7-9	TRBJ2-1	CASSPDFGTGQSNEQFF
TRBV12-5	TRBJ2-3	CASGLFGTDTQYF
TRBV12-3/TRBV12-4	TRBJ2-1	CASSLTSGGEQFF
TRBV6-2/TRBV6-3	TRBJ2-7	CASSYGSGQGFFHEQYF
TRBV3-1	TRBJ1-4	CASSQGAATNEKLFF
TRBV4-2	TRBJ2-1	CASRQRLAPYNEQFF
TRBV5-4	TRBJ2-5	CASSPGQGRETQYF
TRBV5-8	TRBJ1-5	CASSLDFGGHQPQHF
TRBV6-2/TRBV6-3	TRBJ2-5	CASSYLQGVLEETQYF
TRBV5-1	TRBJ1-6	CASSLGQRGISPLHF
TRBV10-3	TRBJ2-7	CASGSSYEQYF
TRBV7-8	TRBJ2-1	CASSPPSRGSNEQFF
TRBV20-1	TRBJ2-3	CSPHRGASTDTQYF
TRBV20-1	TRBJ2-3	CSAPTSGRPETQYF
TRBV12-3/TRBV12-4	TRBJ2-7	CASSFPPPYEQYF
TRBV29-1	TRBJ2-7	CSAASSYEQYF